This entry is about one TCR beta chain. As yet, its antigen is unknown. Investigators sorted each CD8+ T cell subset in triplicate, taking under 350,000 cells each time. These data belong to a study of CXCR3-negative and CXCR3-positive naive CD8 T cells. About the research overall: Summed over all libraries, TRB reads came to about 140 million, with about 1.5 +/- 0.3 million per library.

UMI-labeled 5' RACE yielded the TRB cDNA libraries. From its re-call of the 5' RACE reads, TCRdb lists each CDR3 protein once, without DNA. The table lists approximately 59,000 distinct CDR3 sequences. CDR1 SGHVS and CDR2 FNYEAQ come from the germline V gene. CDR3 size: 14 residues. Regarding the study as a whole: Naive cells with CXCR3 showed TRB CDR3s that were more hydrophobic than those in CXCR3-negative naive cells.

Sequencing input: naive CXCR3+ CD8+ T cells from blood. This sample's subset: CD45RO-CCR7+CD27+CD95- naive CD8+ T cells expressing CXCR3 (TNR3+). This rearrangement joins TRBV7-6 to TRBJ2-7. The receptor was derived from a human donor in good health. Some clones in this sample may be carry-over from other donors' samples. The CDR3 region is CASSRDIYPSEQYF.